Reported below is one T cell receptor (beta chain). The data were taken from a study of blood T cell repertoires in COVID-19. Background on the study: COVID-19 samples, acute and convalescent, were from the United States, Italy and Spain. The cDNA or gDNA used as material had been derived from T cells, B-cell-depleted T cells, or PBMCs.

Those enrolled in Seattle joined during active infection and were followed longitudinally afterward. CDR1 MNHEY and CDR2 SVGAGI come from the germline V gene. V was shortened by 6 bases and J by 0 bases, with 14 bases between the two germline ends. This CDR3 has 15 residues. Authors' analysis steps: From reference gene primer amplification, estimates of nucleated cell counts were derived. This table comes from immunoSEQ multiplex PCR, and its TCRdb copy is limited to in-frame clones, with some not included. D and trimming come from the DNA, and the V and J calls and clone size come from that table. This sample has roughly 170,000 clones, with approximately 90% found just once.

The clonotype comes from a woman aged 65 to 85 with COVID-19, enrolled during active disease. The V call is TRBV6-5, the J call TRBJ1-2; possibly TRBD1 for D (5 bases). Sequenced: peripheral blood. The DNA of the CDR3 is TGTGCCAGCAGCCTAACCACAGGATCTAACTATGGCTACACCTTC. It encodes CASSLTTGSNYGYTF.